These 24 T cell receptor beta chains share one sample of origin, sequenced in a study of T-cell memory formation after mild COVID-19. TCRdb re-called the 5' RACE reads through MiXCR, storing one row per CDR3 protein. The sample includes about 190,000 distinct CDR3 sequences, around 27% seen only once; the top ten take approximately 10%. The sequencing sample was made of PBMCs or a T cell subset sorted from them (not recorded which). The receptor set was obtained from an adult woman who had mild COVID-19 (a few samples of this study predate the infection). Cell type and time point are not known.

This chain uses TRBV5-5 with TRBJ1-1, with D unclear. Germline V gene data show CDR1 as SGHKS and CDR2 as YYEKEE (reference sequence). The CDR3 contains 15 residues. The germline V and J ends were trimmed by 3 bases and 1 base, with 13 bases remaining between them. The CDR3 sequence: CASSSKTDGNTEAFF. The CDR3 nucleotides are TGTGCCAGCAGCTCTAAGACGGACGGGAACACTGAAGCTTTCTTT.

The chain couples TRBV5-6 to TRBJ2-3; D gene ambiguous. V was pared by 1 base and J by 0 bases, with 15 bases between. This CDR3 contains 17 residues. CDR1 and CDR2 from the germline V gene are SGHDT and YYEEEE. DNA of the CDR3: TGTGCCAGCAGCTTGAGAATCCAGGCCACTAGCACAGATACGCAGTATTTT. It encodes CASSLRIQATSTDTQYF. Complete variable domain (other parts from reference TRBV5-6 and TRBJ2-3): DAGVTQSPTHLIKTRGQQVTLRCSPKSGHDTVSWYQQALGQGPQFIFQYYEEEERQRGNFPDRFSGHQFPNYSSELNVNALLLGDSALYLCASSLRIQATSTDTQYFGPGTRLTVL.

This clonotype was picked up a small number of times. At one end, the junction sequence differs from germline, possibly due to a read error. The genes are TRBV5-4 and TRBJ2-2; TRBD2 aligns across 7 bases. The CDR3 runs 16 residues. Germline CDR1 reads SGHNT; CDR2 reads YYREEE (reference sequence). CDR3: CASSLGGTANTGELFF. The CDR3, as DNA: TGTGCCAGCAGTTTGGGGGGGACCGCGAACACCGGGGAGCTGTTTTTT. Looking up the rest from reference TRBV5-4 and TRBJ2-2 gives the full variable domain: ETGVTQSPTHLIKTRGQQVTLRCSSQSGHNTVSWYQQALGQGPQFIFQYYREEENGRGNFPPRFSGLQFPNYSSELNVNALELDDSALYLCASSLGGTANTGELFFGEGSRLTVL.

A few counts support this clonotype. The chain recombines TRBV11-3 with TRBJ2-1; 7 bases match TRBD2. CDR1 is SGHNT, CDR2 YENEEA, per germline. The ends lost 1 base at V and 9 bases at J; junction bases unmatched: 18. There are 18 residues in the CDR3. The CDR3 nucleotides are TGTGCCAGCAGCTTAGCCTATGGCGGGAGTGGAGGTTGGGGTGAGCAGTTCTTC. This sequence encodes CASSLAYGGSGGWGEQFF. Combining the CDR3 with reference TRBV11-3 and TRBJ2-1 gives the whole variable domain EAGVVQSPRYKIIEKKQPVAFWCNPISGHNTLYWYLQNLGQGPELLIRYENEEAVDDSQLPKDRFSAERLKGVDSTLKIQPAELGDSAVYLCASSLAYGGSGGWGEQFFGPGTRLTVL.

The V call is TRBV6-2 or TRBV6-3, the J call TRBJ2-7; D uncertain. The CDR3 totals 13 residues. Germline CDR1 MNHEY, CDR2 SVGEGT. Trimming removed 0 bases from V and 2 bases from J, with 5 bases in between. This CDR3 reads CASSYSVAYEQYF. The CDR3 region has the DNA TGTGCCAGCAGTTACTCGGTCGCCTACGAGCAGTACTTC.

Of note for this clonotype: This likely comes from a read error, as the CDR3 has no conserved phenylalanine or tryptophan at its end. In DNA form, the CDR3 reads TGTGCCACCAGTGAACCGTCTAGCGGGTCCTACAATGAGCAGTTCCTC. Protein sequence: CATSEPSSGSYNEQFL. The chain is built from TRBV24-1 and TRBJ2-1; 8 positions match TRBD2. Germline V gene data show CDR1 as KGHDR and CDR2 as SFDVKD. With V trimmed by 4 bases and J by 1 base, 5 bases remained unmatched. The CDR3 length is 16 residues.

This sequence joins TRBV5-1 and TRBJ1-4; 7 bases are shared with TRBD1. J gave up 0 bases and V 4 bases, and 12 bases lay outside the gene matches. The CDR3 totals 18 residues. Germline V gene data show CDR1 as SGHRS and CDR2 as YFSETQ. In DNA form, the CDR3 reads TGCGCCAGCAGCCTACAACAGGGGTTCCCCGCAACTAATGAAAAACTGTTTTTT. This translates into CASSLQQGFPATNEKLFF.

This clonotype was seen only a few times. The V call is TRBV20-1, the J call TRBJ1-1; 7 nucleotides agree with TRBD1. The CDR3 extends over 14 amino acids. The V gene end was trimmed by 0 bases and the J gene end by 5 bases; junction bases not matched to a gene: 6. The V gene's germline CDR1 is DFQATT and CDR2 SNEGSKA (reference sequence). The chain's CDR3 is CSARDGGGWTEAFF. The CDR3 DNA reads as TGCAGTGCTAGAGATGGAGGGGGCTGGACTGAAGCTTTCTTT.

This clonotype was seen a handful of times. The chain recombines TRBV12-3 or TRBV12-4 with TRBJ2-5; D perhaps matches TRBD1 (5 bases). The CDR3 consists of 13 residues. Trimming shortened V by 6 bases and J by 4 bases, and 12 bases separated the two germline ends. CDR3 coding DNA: TGTGCCAGCAGACCACGACAGACAGAGACCCAGTACTTC. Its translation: CASRPRQTETQYF.

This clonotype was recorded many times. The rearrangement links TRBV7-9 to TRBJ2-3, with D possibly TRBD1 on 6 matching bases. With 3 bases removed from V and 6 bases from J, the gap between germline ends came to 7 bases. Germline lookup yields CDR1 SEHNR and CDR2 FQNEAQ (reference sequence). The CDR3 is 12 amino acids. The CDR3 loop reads CASSFQGDTQYF. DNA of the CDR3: TGTGCCAGCAGCTTCCAGGGGGATACGCAGTATTTT. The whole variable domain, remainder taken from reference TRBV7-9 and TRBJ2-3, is DTGVSQNPRHKITKRGQNVTFRCDPISEHNRLYWYRQTLGQGPEFLTYFQNEAQLEKSRLLSDRFSAERPKGSFSTLEIQRTEQGDSAMYLCASSFQGDTQYFGPGTRLTVL.

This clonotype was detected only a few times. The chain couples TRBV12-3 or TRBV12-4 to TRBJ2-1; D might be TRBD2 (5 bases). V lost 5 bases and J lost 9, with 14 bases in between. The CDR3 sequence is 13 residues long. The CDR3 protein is CASSKRTEGEQFF. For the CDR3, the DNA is TGTGCCAGCAGTAAACGGACTGAGGGTGAGCAGTTCTTC.

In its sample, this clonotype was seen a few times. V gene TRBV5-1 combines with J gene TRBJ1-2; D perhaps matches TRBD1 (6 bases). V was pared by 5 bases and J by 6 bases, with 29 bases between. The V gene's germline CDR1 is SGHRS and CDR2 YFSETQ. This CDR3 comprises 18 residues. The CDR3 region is CASSSSTGSIIDWDGYTF. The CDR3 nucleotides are TGCGCCAGCAGTAGTTCTACAGGGTCTATCATCGATTGGGATGGCTACACCTTC.

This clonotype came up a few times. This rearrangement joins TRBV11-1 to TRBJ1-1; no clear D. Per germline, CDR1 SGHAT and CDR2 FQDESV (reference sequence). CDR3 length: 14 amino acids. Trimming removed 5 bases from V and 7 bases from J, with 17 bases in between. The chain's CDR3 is CASSPSGIQVEAFF. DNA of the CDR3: TGTGCCAGCAGCCCGAGCGGGATTCAAGTTGAAGCTTTCTTT.

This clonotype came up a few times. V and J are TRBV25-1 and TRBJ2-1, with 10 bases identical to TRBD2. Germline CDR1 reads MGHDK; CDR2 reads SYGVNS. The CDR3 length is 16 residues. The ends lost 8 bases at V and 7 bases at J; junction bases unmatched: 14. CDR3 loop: CASEEHLAGVVNEQFF. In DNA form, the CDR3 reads TGTGCCAGCGAAGAGCATCTAGCGGGAGTGGTAAATGAGCAGTTCTTC.

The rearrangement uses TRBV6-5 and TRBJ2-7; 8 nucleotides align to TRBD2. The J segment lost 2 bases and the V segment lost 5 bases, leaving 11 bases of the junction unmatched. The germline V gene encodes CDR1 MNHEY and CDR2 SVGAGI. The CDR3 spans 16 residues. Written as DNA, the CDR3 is TGTGCCAGCAGTCCGTTAGGGACTAGGAGTACCTACGAGCAGTACTTC. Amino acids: CASSPLGTRSTYEQYF.

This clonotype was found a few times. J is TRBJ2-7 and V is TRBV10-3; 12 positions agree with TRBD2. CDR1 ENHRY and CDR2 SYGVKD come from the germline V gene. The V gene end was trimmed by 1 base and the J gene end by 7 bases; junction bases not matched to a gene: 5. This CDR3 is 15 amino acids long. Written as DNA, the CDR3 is TGTGCCATCAGTGAGTTGACTAGCGGGAGCCAGGAGCAGTACTTC. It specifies CAISELTSGSQEQYF.

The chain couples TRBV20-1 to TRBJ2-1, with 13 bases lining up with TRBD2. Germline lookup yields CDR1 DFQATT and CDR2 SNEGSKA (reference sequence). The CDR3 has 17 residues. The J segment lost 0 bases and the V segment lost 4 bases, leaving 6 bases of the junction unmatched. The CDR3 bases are TGCAGTGCTACGACTAGCGGGGGGCCCTCCTCCTACAATGAGCAGTTCTTC. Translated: CSATTSGGPSSYNEQFF.

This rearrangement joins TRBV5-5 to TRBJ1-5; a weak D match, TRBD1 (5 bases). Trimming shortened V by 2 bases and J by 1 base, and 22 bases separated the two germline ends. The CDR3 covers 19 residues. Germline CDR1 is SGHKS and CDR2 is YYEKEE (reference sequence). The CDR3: CASSLLIIGDLGSNQPQHF. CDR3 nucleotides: TGTGCCAGCAGCTTACTCATCATCGGGGACCTAGGGAGCAATCAGCCCCAGCATTTT.

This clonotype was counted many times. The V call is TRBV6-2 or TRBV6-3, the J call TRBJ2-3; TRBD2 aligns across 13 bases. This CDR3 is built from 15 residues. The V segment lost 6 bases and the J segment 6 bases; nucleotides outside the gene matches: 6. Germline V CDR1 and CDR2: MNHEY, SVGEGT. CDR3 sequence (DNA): TGTGCCAGCAGCCCCCGACTAGCGGGGGGTGATACGCAGTATTTT. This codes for CASSPRLAGGDTQYF.

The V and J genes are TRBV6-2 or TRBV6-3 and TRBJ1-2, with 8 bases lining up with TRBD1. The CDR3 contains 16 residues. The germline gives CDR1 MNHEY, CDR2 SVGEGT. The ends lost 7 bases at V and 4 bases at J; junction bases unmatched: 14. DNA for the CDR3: TGTGCCAGCACCCCGGCAGGGGGCACGGGTAGCTATGGCTACACCTTC. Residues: CASTPAGGTGSYGYTF.

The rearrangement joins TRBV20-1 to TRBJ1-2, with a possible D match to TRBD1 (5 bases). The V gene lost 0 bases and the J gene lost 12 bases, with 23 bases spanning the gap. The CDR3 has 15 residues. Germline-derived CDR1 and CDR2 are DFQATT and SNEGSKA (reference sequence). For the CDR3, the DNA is TGCAGTGCTAGAGAAAAAGAAAGACAGCCTATGGCTAACACCTTC. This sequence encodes CSAREKERQPMANTF.

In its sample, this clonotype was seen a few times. CDR3 loop: CATKNHGTGELYTF. The CDR3 region has the DNA TGTGCCACTAAAAATCACGGAACAGGGGAGTTATACACCTTC. The chain is built from TRBV6-5 and TRBJ1-2; 7 bases line up with TRBD1. Germline values: CDR1 MNHEY, CDR2 SVGAGI. The CDR3 runs to 14 residues. The V gene end was trimmed by 10 bases and the J gene end by 11 bases; junction bases not matched to a gene: 19.

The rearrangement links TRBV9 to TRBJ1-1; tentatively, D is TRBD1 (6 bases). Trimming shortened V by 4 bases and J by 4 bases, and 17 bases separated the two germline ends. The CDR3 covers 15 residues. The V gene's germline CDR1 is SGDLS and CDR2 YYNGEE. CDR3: CASSLGAGVGTEAFF. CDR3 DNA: TGTGCCAGCAGCCTGGGAGCAGGGGTGGGCACTGAAGCTTTCTTT.

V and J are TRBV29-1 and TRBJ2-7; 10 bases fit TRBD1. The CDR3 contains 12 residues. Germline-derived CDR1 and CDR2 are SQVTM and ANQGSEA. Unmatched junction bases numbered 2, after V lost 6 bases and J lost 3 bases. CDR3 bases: TGCAGCGTCCGGACAGGGGGCTACGAGCAGTACTTC. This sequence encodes CSVRTGGYEQYF.